This passage covers 16 T cell receptor beta chains from one sample sequenced in a study of cytomegalovirus exposure and HLA in healthy donors. Amplification used 60 Vbeta primers and 13 Jbeta primers. Generated by immunoSEQ multiplex PCR, the TCRdb table keeps only in-frame clones and is missing some. This repertoire shows around 140,000 clones, about 79% found once; its top ten account for 1.8%. Sequencing input: PBMCs. All receptors derive from a female donor in good health and CMV-seropositive.

This rearrangement joins TRBV20-1 to TRBJ1-2; D is unresolved. The CDR3 loop spans 10 amino acids. The germline V gene encodes CDR1 DFQATT and CDR2 SNEGSKA (reference sequence). The V gene lost 4 bases and the J gene lost 6 bases, with 6 bases spanning the gap. CDR3 residues: CSAMEDGYTF. Written as DNA, the CDR3 is TGCAGTGCTATGGAGGATGGCTACACCTTC.

This chain connects TRBV7-9 to TRBJ2-4; TRBD1 matches 7 bases. Germline V gives CDR1 SEHNR, CDR2 FQNEAQ (reference sequence). V was pared by 2 bases and J by 8 bases, with 12 bases of the junction left unmatched. There are 16 residues in the CDR3. The chain's CDR3 is CASSLFGQVAADIQYF. The DNA for the CDR3 is TGTGCCAGCAGCTTATTCGGACAGGTTGCGGCGGACATTCAGTACTTC.

The rearrangement joins TRBV5-4 to TRBJ2-1; the match to TRBD2 covers 13 bases. The length of the CDR3 is 12 residues. V lost 2 bases and J lost 14; bases outside the gene matches: 1. Germline lookup yields CDR1 SGHNT and CDR2 YYREEE (reference sequence). The CDR3, as DNA: TGTGCCAGCAGCTTAGGACTAGCGGGGGAGTTCTTC. It codes for CASSLGLAGEFF.

Concerning this clone: Other DNA variants within this sample encode the same CDR3. The chain couples TRBV5-1 to TRBJ2-1; D might be TRBD2 (5 bases). Trimming pared 0 bases from V and 5 bases from J, leaving 6 bases between. This CDR3 is built from 13 residues. Germline loops: CDR1 SGHRS, CDR2 YFSETQ. CDR3 DNA sequence: TGCGCCAGCAGCTTGGGACTAAACAATGAGCAGTTCTTC. Translated: CASSLGLNNEQFF.

V gene TRBV6-1 combines with J gene TRBJ2-7; D not resolved. There are 12 residues in the CDR3. Germline V gene sequence: CDR1 MNHNS, CDR2 SASEGT. The ends were cut back, 3 bases at V and 3 bases at J, with 6 bases in the middle. CDR3 nucleotides: TGTGCCAGCAGTGAGCCGGGCTACGAGCAGTACTTC. Translating it yields CASSEPGYEQYF.

This chain joins TRBV7-6 and TRBJ2-7; TRBD1 aligns across 8 bases. J was trimmed by 7 bases and V by 4 bases; bases with no gene match: 15. Germline-derived CDR1 and CDR2 are SGHVS and FNYEAQ. CDR3 length: 16 residues. CDR3 sequence reads: CASSSPGAGGVWEQYF. CDR3 DNA: TGTGCCAGCAGCTCCCCCGGGGCAGGGGGCGTGTGGGAGCAGTACTTC.

Note on this clone: At one end, the junction sequence differs from germline, possibly due to a read error. This same CDR3 is encoded by further DNA sequences in the sample. The chain uses TRBV9 and TRBJ1-3; tentative D call: TRBD1 (5 bases). The CDR3 is made up of 15 amino acids. Germline CDR1 and CDR2: SGDLS and YYNGEE. In DNA form, the CDR3 reads TGCGCCAGCAGCGAGGGACTGAACTCTGGAAACACCATATATTTT. Translating it yields CASSEGLNSGNTIYF.

Worth noting for this clone: The same CDR3 also results from other DNA sequences found in this sample. This chain joins TRBV6-1 and TRBJ1-2; 9 positions agree with TRBD1. CDR1 and CDR2 (germline): MNHNS, SASEGT. The trim removed 3 bases at V and 5 bases at J, leaving 1 base unmatched. This CDR3 is 13 amino acids long. CDR3 coding DNA: TGTGCCAGCAGTGAGACAGGGGGGTATGGCTACACCTTC. Its translation is CASSETGGYGYTF.

The J gene is TRBJ1-2, the V gene TRBV4-2, with D possibly being TRBD1 (6 bases). V dropped 5 bases and J dropped 3 bases, with 16 bases sitting between them. The germline CDR1 and CDR2 sequences are LGHNA and YNFKEQ. This CDR3 is 15 amino acids long. Here the CDR3 reads CASSINTGHHYGYTF. The CDR3 DNA reads TGTGCCAGCAGCATTAACACGGGACACCACTATGGCTACACCTTC.

This clone was counted only a few times. Written as DNA, the CDR3 is TGCGCCAGCAGCTTCGGTGACTTTATGAACACTGAAGCTTTCTTT. This translates into CASSFGDFMNTEAFF. The chain is built from TRBV5-1 and TRBJ1-1, with no clear D. CDR3 length equals 15 residues. Trimming shortened V by 2 bases and J by 0 bases, and 11 bases separated the two germline ends. Germline values: CDR1 SGHRS, CDR2 YFSETQ.

V usage is TRBV5-4 and J usage is TRBJ2-2, with 8 bases identical to TRBD2. The CDR3 has 20 amino acids. V shed 1 base, J shed 4 bases, and the junction held 18 bases outside the gene matches. Germline V gives CDR1 SGHNT, CDR2 YYREEE (reference sequence). The CDR3 sequence is CASSLFARTSPTSSTGELFF. The CDR3, as DNA: TGTGCCAGCAGCTTGTTCGCGCGGACTAGCCCCACTTCGAGCACCGGGGAGCTGTTTTTT.

V and J are TRBV6-5 and TRBJ1-1; TRBD1 agrees at 7 bases. In germline, CDR1 is MNHEY, CDR2 SVGAGI. The V and J ends lost 6 bases and 6 bases, in that order; junction bases with no gene match: 4. The CDR3 consists of 12 residues. As DNA, the CDR3 is TGTGCCAGCAGAGGGACAGCCGCTGAAGCTTTCTTT. This encodes CASRGTAAEAFF.

The rearrangement uses TRBV5-1 and TRBJ1-1; maybe TRBD1 (6 bases). Germline V gene sequence: CDR1 SGHRS, CDR2 YFSETQ. Trimming stripped 0 bases from V and 6 bases from J, with 12 bases between. CDR3 length equals 14 residues. The CDR3 loop reads CASSLGGTTPEAFF. Written as DNA, the CDR3 is TGCGCCAGCAGCTTGGGGGGGACAACCCCTGAAGCTTTCTTT.

The gene calls are TRBV11-2 and TRBJ2-1; D might be TRBD2 (5 bases). The V gene's germline CDR1 is SGHAT and CDR2 FQNNGV. Trimming removed 5 bases at V and 7 bases at J, with 12 bases between. The CDR3 runs 13 residues. In DNA, the CDR3 is TGTGCCAGCAGCCGTACGGGGAGTAATGAGCAGTTCTTC. Protein: CASSRTGSNEQFF.

J is TRBJ2-5 and V is TRBV5-4, with 8 bases fitting TRBD2. CDR1 SGHNT and CDR2 YYREEE come from the germline V gene (reference sequence). V shed 2 bases, J shed 2 bases, and the junction held 5 bases outside the gene matches. The CDR3 runs 15 residues. CDR3: CASSFVGGGQETQYF. Written as DNA, the CDR3 is TGTGCCAGCAGCTTTGTAGGCGGGGGGCAAGAGACCCAGTACTTC.

This clone has just a few counts. The J gene is TRBJ2-1, the V gene TRBV7-9; 7 bases agree with TRBD1. Germline V gene lookup returns CDR1 SEHNR and CDR2 FQNEAQ (reference sequence). Trimming removed 5 bases from V and 3 bases from J; junction bases left unmatched: 7. The CDR3 consists of 15 residues. The CDR3 DNA reads TGTGCCAGCAGCCACGGCGACAGGGACTACAATGAGCAGTTCTTC. This codes for CASSHGDRDYNEQFF.